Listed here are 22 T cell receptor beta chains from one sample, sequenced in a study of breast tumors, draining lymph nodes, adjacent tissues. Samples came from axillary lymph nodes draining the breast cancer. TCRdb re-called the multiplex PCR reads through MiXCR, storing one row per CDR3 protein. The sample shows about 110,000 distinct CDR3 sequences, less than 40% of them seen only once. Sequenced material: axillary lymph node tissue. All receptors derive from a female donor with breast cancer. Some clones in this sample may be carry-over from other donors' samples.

The CDR3, as DNA: TGCAGTGCTAGAGCTGTTGATACGCAGTATTTT. Translation: CSARAVDTQYF. This sequence joins TRBV20-1 and TRBJ2-3; D gene uncertain. V gave up 1 base and J gave up 6 bases, with 5 bases separating them. This CDR3 is 11 amino acids long. The germline CDR1 and CDR2 sequences are DFQATT and SNEGSKA (reference sequence).

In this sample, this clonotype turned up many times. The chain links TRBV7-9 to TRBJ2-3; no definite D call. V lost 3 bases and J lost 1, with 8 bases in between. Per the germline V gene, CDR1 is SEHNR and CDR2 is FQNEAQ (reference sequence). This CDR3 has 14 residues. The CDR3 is CASSFDTRTDTQYF. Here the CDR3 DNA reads TGTGCCAGCAGCTTCGACACCCGCACAGATACGCAGTATTTT.

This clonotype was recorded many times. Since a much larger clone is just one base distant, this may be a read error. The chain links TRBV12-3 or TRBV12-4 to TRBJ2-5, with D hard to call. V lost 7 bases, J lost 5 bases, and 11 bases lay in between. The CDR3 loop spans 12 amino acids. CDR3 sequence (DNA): TGTGCCAGCAAAGACGACGGCGAGACCCAGTACTTC. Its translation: CASKDDGETQYF.

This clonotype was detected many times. The DNA for the CDR3 is TGTGCCAGCAGTGCGGGAGACAGGGCTTGGGATAATTCACCCCTCCACTTT. Protein: CASSAGDRAWDNSPLHF. The rearrangement uses TRBV6-1 and TRBJ1-6, with 7 positions matching TRBD1. Germline trimming cut 4 bases from V and 5 bases from J; bases unmatched to any gene: 11. This CDR3 is built from 17 residues. The germline gives CDR1 MNHNS, CDR2 SASEGT.

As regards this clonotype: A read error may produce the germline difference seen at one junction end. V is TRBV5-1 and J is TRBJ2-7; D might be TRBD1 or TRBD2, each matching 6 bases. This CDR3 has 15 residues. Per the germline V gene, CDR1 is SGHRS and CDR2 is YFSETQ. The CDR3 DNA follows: TGCGTCAGCAGCTTGGAGGGGGGCCGCTCCACGATGCAGTACTTC. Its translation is CVSSLEGGRSTMQYF.

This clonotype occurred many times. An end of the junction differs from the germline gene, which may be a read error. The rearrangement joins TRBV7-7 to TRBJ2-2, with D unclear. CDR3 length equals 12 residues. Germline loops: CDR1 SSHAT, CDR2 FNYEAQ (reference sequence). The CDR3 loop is CASSHHTGELFF. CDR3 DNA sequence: TGTGCTAGCAGCCACCATACCGGGGAGCTGTTTTTT.

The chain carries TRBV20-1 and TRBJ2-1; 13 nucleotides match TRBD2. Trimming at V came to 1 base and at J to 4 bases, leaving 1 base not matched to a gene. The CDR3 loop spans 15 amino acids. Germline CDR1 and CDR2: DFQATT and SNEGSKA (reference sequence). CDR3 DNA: TGCAGTGCTAGAGGGACTAGCGGGGGATACAATGAGCAGTTCTTC. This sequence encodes CSARGTSGGYNEQFF.

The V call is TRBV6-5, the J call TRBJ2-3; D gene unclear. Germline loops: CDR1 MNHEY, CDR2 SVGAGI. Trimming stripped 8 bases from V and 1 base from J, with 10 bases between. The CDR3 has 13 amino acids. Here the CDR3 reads CASRAQGTDTQYF. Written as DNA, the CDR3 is TGTGCCAGCCGGGCCCAGGGCACAGATACGCAGTATTTT.

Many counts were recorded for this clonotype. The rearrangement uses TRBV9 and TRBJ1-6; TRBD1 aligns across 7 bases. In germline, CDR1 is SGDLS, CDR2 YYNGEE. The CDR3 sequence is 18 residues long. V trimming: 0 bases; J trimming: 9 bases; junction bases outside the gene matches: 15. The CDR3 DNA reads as TGTGCCAGCAGCGTAGCTAGGAGGGACAGTAAATACTTTTCACCCCTCCACTTT. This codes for CASSVARRDSKYFSPLHF.

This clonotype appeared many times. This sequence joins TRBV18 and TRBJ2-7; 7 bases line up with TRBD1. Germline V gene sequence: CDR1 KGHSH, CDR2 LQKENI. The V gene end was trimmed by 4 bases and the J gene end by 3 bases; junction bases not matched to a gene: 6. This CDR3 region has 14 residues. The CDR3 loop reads CASSLRQGLYEQYF. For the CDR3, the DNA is TGTGCCAGCTCACTGAGACAGGGTCTCTACGAGCAGTACTTC.

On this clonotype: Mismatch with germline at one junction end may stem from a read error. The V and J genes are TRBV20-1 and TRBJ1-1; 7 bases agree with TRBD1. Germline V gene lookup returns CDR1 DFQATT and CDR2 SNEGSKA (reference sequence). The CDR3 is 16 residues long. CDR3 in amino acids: CSAGESTGAMGTEAFF. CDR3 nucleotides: TGCAGTGCTGGAGAATCTACAGGGGCGATGGGAACTGAAGCTTTCTTT.

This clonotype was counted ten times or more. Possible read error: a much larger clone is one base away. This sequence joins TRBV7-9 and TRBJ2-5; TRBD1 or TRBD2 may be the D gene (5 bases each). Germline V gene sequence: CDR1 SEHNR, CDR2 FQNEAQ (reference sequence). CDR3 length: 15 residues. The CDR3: CASSFDGTVQETQHF. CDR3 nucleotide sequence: TGTGCCAGCAGCTTCGACGGGACGGTCCAAGAGACCCAGCACTTC.

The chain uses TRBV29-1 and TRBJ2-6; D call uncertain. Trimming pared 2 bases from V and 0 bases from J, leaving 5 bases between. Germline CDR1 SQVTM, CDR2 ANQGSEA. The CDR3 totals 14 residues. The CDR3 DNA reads TGCAGCGTTGAACAATACTCTGGGGCCAACGTCCTGACTTTC. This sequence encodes CSVEQYSGANVLTF.

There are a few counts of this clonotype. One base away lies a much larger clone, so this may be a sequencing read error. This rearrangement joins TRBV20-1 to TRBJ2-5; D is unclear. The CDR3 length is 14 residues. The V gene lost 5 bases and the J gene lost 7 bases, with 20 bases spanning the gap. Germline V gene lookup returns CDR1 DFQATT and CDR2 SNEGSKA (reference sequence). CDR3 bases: TGCAGTGCTGTTAATAAGGGAACATCAGCGACCCAGTACTTC. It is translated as CSAVNKGTSATQYF.

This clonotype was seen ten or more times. CDR3 protein: CASSYGDVTYEQYF. CDR3 bases: TGTGCCAGCAGTTACGGGGACGTAACCTACGAGCAGTACTTC. The chain combines TRBV6-6 with TRBJ2-7; possibly TRBD1 or TRBD2 for D (5 bases each). CDR1 is MNHNY, CDR2 SVGAGI, per germline (reference sequence). The CDR3 totals 14 residues. Trimming cost V 2 bases and J 2 bases, with 10 bases left between them.

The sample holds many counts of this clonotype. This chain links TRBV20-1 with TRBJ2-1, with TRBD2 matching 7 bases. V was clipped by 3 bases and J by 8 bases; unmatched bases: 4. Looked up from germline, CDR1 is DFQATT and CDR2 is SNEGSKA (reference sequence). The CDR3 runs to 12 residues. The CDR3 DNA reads TGCAGTGCTAGGGGACGGGAGGATGAGCAGTTCTTC. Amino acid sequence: CSARGREDEQFF.

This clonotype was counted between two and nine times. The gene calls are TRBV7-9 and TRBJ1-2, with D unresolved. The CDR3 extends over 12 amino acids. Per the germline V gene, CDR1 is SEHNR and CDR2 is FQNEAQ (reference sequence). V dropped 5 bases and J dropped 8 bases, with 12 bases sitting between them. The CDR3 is CASSEGLAGYTF. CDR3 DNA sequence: TGTGCCAGCAGCGAAGGACTAGCGGGCTACACCTTC.

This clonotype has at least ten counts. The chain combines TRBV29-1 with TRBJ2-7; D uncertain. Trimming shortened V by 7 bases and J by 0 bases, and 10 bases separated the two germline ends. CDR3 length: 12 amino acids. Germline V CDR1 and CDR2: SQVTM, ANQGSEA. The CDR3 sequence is CSARESSYEQYF. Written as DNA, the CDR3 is TGCAGCGCCCGCGAGAGCTCCTACGAGCAGTACTTC.

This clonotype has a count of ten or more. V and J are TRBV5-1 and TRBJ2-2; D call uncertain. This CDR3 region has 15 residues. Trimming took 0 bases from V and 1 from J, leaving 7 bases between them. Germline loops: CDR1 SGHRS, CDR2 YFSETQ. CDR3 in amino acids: CASSLDGVNTGELFF. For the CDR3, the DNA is TGCGCCAGCAGCTTGGATGGGGTGAACACCGGGGAGCTGTTTTTT.

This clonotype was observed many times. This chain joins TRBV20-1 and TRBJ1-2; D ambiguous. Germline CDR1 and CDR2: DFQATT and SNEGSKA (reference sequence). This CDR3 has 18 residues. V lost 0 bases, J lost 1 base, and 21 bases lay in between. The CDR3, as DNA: TGCAGTGCTAGAGATCTCGCTCTCGCGCAGTCTCATAACTATGGCTACACCTTC. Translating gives CSARDLALAQSHNYGYTF.

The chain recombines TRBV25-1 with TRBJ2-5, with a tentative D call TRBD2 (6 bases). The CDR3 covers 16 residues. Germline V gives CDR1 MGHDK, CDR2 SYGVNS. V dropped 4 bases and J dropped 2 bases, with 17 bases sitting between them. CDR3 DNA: TGTGCCAGCAGTGTATATTTTGGGACTGGACAAGAGACCCAGTACTTC. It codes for CASSVYFGTGQETQYF.

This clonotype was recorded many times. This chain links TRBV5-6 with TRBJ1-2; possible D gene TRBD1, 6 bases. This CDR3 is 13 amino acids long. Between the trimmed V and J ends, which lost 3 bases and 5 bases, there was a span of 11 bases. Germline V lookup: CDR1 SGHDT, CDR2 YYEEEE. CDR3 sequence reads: CASSWTVRYGYTF. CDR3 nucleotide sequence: TGTGCCAGCAGCTGGACAGTGAGATATGGCTACACCTTC. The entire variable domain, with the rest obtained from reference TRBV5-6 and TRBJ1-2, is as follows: DAGVTQSPTHLIKTRGQQVTLRCSPKSGHDTVSWYQQALGQGPQFIFQYYEEEERQRGNFPDRFSGHQFPNYSSELNVNALLLGDSALYLCASSWTVRYGYTFGSGTRLTVV.